A selection of T cell receptor beta chains follows, all from one sample in a study of regulatory T cells in long-lasting Graves disease. From the multiplex PCR reads, TCRdb called clonotypes with MiXCR, one entry per CDR3 protein. The sample lists 450,000 to 500,000 distinct CDR3 sequences, 15% to 20% seen once, with more than 9% in the top ten. These data were likewise used in another study, on T cells in Graves' hyperthyroidism and ophthalmopathy.

Sequenced material: peripheral blood mononuclear cells (PBMCs), taken at new diagnosis, from a patient treated with antithyroid drugs. The receptors were sampled from a man aged 40-49 years with Graves disease. Each CDR3 is given with its conserved first and last residue. A D gene is named only where the DNA matches it firmly. The listing skips clone size in some rows; elsewhere it reads once, few, many or a size class.

d_gene,abundance,j_gene,v_gene,CDR3aa,CDR3nt
-,many,TRBJ2-1,TRBV7-2,CASSPRGLANNEQFF,TGTGCCAGCAGCCCCCGGGGGCTAGCCAACAATGAGCAGTTCTTC
-,-,TRBJ2-5,TRBV10-3,CAISESVGVETQYF,TGTGCCATCAGTGAGTCGGTAGGGGTTGAGACCCAGTACTTC
TRBD2,many,TRBJ2-7,TRBV10-3,CATGLAEKSQYF,TGTGCCACGGGACTAGCGGAAAAGTCACAGTACTTC
TRBD2,many,TRBJ2-1,TRBV12-3/TRBV12-4,CASSPRLAAYNEQFF,TGTGCCAGCAGCCCAAGACTAGCGGCTTACAATGAGCAGTTCTTC
TRBD1,few,TRBJ2-1,TRBV19,CASRPDRGLHNEQFF,TGTGCCAGTAGACCGGACAGGGGGCTGCACAATGAGCAGTTCTTC
TRBD2,-,TRBJ2-3,TRBV12-3/TRBV12-4,CASSAGLAGGGTDTQYF,TGTGCCAGCAGTGCCGGACTAGCGGGAGGGGGGACAGATACGCAGTATTTT
TRBD2,many,TRBJ2-7,TRBV9,CASSPSGTDYEQYF,TGTGCCAGCAGCCCAAGCGGGACGGATTACGAGCAGTACTTC
TRBD1,-,TRBJ1-4,TRBV5-1,CASSQDRAGEKLFF,TGCGCCAGCAGCCAGGACAGGGCAGGTGAAAAACTGTTTTTT
-,many,TRBJ2-7,TRBV11-1,CASSPREGWYEQYF,TGTGCCAGCAGCCCCCGTGAGGGGTGGTACGAGCAGTACTTC
TRBD2,many,TRBJ2-4,TRBV27,CASSLYQAGVAKNIQYF,TGTGCCAGCAGTTTATATCAGGCGGGGGTAGCCAAAAACATTCAGTACTTC
TRBD2,many,TRBJ2-3,TRBV5-6,CASSLRLAGSSDTQYF,TGTGCCAGCAGCTTGCGACTAGCGGGATCGTCAGATACGCAGTATTTT
-,few,TRBJ1-5,TRBV30,CAWSVRTNPSNQPQHF,TGTGCCTGGAGTGTACGAACAAATCCTAGCAATCAGCCCCAGCATTTT
-,-,TRBJ2-1,TRBV24-1,CATSEDSRYYNEQFF,TGTGCCACCAGTGAGGATAGCAGATACTACAATGAGCAGTTCTTC
TRBD2,many,TRBJ2-7,TRBV2,CASRTSGRYEQYF,TGTGCCAGCAGGACTAGCGGGAGGTACGAGCAGTACTTC
TRBD1,many,TRBJ2-7,TRBV7-9,CASSLGQGREQYF,TGTGCCAGCAGCTTAGGACAGGGGAGGGAGCAGTACTTC
-,-,TRBJ2-1,TRBV7-2,CASSFAQLNEQFF,TGTGCCAGCAGCTTTGCACAGCTCAATGAGCAGTTCTTC
TRBD1,many,TRBJ1-4,TRBV2,CASIPDRGNEKLFF,TGTGCCAGCATCCCTGACAGGGGTAATGAAAAACTGTTTTTT
-,-,TRBJ1-6,TRBV7-2,CASSLRGSSPLHF,TGTGCCAGCAGCTTACGGGGGTCCTCACCCCTCCACTTT
-,few,TRBJ2-3,TRBV24-1,CATSLTLSTDTQYF,TGTGCCACCAGTCTCACACTTAGCACAGATACGCAGTATTTT
-,-,TRBJ2-7,TRBV7-9,CASSLGGSSEQYF,TGTGCCAGCAGCTTGGGGGGCAGTTCCGAGCAGTACTTC
-,many,TRBJ2-1,TRBV6-5,CASSYLGLPNEQFF,TGTGCCAGCAGTTACCTTGGACTACCCAATGAGCAGTTCTTC
TRBD2,few,TRBJ2-3,TRBV10-3,CAISDIAGSTDTQYF,TGTGCCATCAGTGACATAGCGGGGAGCACAGATACGCAGTATTTT
TRBD1,-,TRBJ1-4,TRBV7-2,CASSSPQGPANEKLFF,TGTGCCAGCAGCTCCCCACAGGGGCCGGCTAATGAAAAACTGTTTTTT
-,-,TRBJ2-7,TRBV12-3/TRBV12-4,CASRGLSGPYEQYF,TGCGCCAGCCGGGGTTTGAGTGGACCATACGAGCAGTACTTC
-,many,TRBJ2-3,TRBV20-1,CSAGIGSSTDTQYF,TGCAGTGCTGGCATCGGGAGTAGCACAGATACGCAGTATTTT
TRBD1,few,TRBJ1-2,TRBV3-1,CASNPGQGASGYTF,TGTGCCAGCAACCCGGGACAGGGGGCCTCTGGCTACACCTTC
TRBD1,many,TRBJ2-7,TRBV7-9,CASSPDRKGGEQYF,TGTGCCAGCAGCCCGGACAGGAAAGGCGGCGAGCAGTACTTC
TRBD2,many,TRBJ2-3,TRBV24-1,CATSKRASGTSTDTQYF,TGTGCCACCAGTAAGCGGGCTAGCGGAACTTCCACAGATACGCAGTATTTT
-,many,TRBJ2-1,TRBV6-1,CASSYDSGAWYNEQFF,TGTGCCAGCAGCTACGATTCAGGGGCATGGTACAATGAGCAGTTCTTC
-,many,TRBJ2-7,TRBV28,CASTPGGSTYEQYF,TGTGCCAGCACCCCAGGCGGATCTACCTACGAGCAGTACTTC
-,few,TRBJ2-3,TRBV14,CASSQEFSGPETQYF,-
-,-,TRBJ2-3,TRBV5-1,CASSPDGGDTQYF,TGCGCCAGCAGCCCAGACGGTGGAGATACGCAGTATTTT